Listed below are T cell receptor beta chains from one sample, sequenced in a study of CXCR3-negative and CXCR3-positive naive CD8 T cells. TCRdb reprocessed the 5' RACE reads and keeps a single row for each CDR3 protein, giving no DNA. The sample has 60,000 to 70,000 distinct CDR3 sequences; the top ten hold approximately 0.76%. The sample was naive CXCR3+ CD8+ T cells from blood. The receptor source for this set is a human donor in good health. Some clones in this sample may be carry-over from other donors' samples. CDR3s include the opening cysteine and the closing phenylalanine or tryptophan.

v_gene: TRBV2; j_gene: TRBJ2-1; CDR3aa: CASRGLAATYNEQFF
v_gene: TRBV4-3; j_gene: TRBJ2-1; CDR3aa: CASSQGRGLNEQFF
v_gene: TRBV14; j_gene: TRBJ2-7; CDR3aa: CASSHQGDFNEQYF
v_gene: TRBV6-5; j_gene: TRBJ1-5; CDR3aa: CASSSNSNQPQHF
v_gene: TRBV29-1; j_gene: TRBJ2-7; CDR3aa: CSVAGLAGSYEQYF
v_gene: TRBV12-3/TRBV12-4; j_gene: TRBJ1-1; CDR3aa: CASSWDKLVTEAFF
v_gene: TRBV6-5; j_gene: TRBJ1-5; CDR3aa: CASSYRSNQPQHF
v_gene: TRBV29-1; j_gene: TRBJ2-7; CDR3aa: CSVEMGPGQGYEQYF
v_gene: TRBV27; j_gene: TRBJ2-7; CDR3aa: CASSFGGGIEQYF
v_gene: TRBV7-2; j_gene: TRBJ2-7; CDR3aa: CASSLVGREQYF
v_gene: TRBV6-5; j_gene: TRBJ2-7; CDR3aa: CASRRTGDGYEQYF
v_gene: TRBV7-3; j_gene: TRBJ2-5; CDR3aa: CASSPWTGGDQETQYF
v_gene: TRBV7-3; j_gene: TRBJ2-5; CDR3aa: CASSLNSGGTQYF
v_gene: TRBV7-9; j_gene: TRBJ1-1; CDR3aa: CASSISRDNEAFF
v_gene: TRBV15; j_gene: TRBJ2-1; CDR3aa: CATSSTSGIYNEQFF
v_gene: TRBV5-1; j_gene: TRBJ2-7; CDR3aa: CASSLVAQLGSSSYEQYF
v_gene: TRBV5-5; j_gene: TRBJ2-7; CDR3aa: CASSLGPGLAPHEQYF
v_gene: TRBV3-1; j_gene: TRBJ2-5; CDR3aa: CASSQSTGLAGVEETQYF
v_gene: TRBV12-3/TRBV12-4; j_gene: TRBJ2-7; CDR3aa: CASGSGAEQYF
v_gene: TRBV10-1; j_gene: TRBJ2-3; CDR3aa: CASSVFEDPQYF
v_gene: TRBV6-2/TRBV6-3; j_gene: TRBJ2-5; CDR3aa: CASSYRRGGETQYF
v_gene: TRBV4-3; j_gene: TRBJ1-2; CDR3aa: CASSQDLSGYSYGYTF
v_gene: TRBV10-3; j_gene: TRBJ2-7; CDR3aa: CAISESGASGGIYEQYF
v_gene: TRBV29-1; j_gene: TRBJ2-5; CDR3aa: CSVRKTSGKQETQYF
v_gene: TRBV5-1; j_gene: TRBJ2-7; CDR3aa: CASSSWTGGLNRAGEQYF
v_gene: TRBV7-9; j_gene: TRBJ1-4; CDR3aa: CASSLKSDWSEKLFF
v_gene: TRBV6-2/TRBV6-3; j_gene: TRBJ2-2; CDR3aa: CASSSGGWNTGELFF
v_gene: TRBV12-3/TRBV12-4; j_gene: TRBJ1-6; CDR3aa: CASSVGQGNSPLHF
v_gene: TRBV6-6; j_gene: TRBJ2-7; CDR3aa: CASSGSLDSYEQYF
v_gene: TRBV6-4; j_gene: TRBJ2-2; CDR3aa: CASSDSTNTGELFF
v_gene: TRBV5-1; j_gene: TRBJ2-7; CDR3aa: CASSISGLAGGILYEQYF
v_gene: TRBV6-2/TRBV6-3; j_gene: TRBJ2-5; CDR3aa: CASSPSGGGETQYF
v_gene: TRBV6-2/TRBV6-3; j_gene: TRBJ2-7; CDR3aa: CASRRTGGVYEQYF
v_gene: TRBV11-2; j_gene: TRBJ2-5; CDR3aa: CASSAVLRETQYF
v_gene: TRBV29-1; j_gene: TRBJ1-1; CDR3aa: CSVAGALNTEAFF
v_gene: TRBV12-3/TRBV12-4; j_gene: TRBJ1-2; CDR3aa: CASRSPWGGYTF
v_gene: TRBV20-1; j_gene: TRBJ2-3; CDR3aa: CSAIFDVADTQYF
v_gene: TRBV7-9; j_gene: TRBJ2-1; CDR3aa: CASSLARVGNEQFF
v_gene: TRBV7-6; j_gene: TRBJ1-4; CDR3aa: CASSPRGGGEDEKLFF
v_gene: TRBV28; j_gene: TRBJ2-2; CDR3aa: CASTARTGYTGELFF